What follows are 8 T cell receptor beta chains derived from one specimen sequenced in a study of cytotoxic CD8 clonotypes in ibrutinib-treated CLL. Generated by immunoSEQ multiplex PCR, the TCRdb table keeps only in-frame clones and is missing some. Here the sample spans a few hundred thousand clones, about 77% being singletons. The sequencing here drew on PBMCs, taken before ibrutinib treatment. The receptors derive from a human donor with chronic lymphocytic leukemia.

This chain uses TRBV9 with TRBJ2-2; no definite D call. V was clipped by 0 bases and J by 1 base, with 10 bases between them. This CDR3 has 16 amino acids. The germline gives CDR1 SGDLS, CDR2 YYNGEE. This CDR3 reads CASSVGGTQNTGELFF. The CDR3 nucleotides are TGTGCCAGCAGCGTAGGAGGAACCCAGAACACCGGGGAGCTGTTTTTT.

The CDR3 here is CATRDPWSAYGYTF. The CDR3 DNA reads TGTGCCACCAGGGACCCCTGGAGCGCCTATGGCTACACCTTC. The chain couples TRBV6-1 to TRBJ1-2; perhaps TRBD1 as D (5 bases). The CDR3 consists of 14 residues. The V and J ends lost 10 bases and 4 bases respectively, with 19 bases between them. CDR1 is MNHNS, CDR2 SASEGT, per germline.

This chain connects TRBV11-2 to TRBJ2-5; D gene uncertain. V was trimmed by 2 bases and J by 5 bases, leaving 3 bases between them. Per germline, CDR1 SGHAT and CDR2 FQNNGV. This CDR3 region has 11 residues. The CDR3 protein is CASSLQETQYF. CDR3 bases: TGTGCCAGCAGCTTACAGGAGACCCAGTACTTC. The variable domain in full, with the rest retrieved from reference TRBV11-2 and TRBJ2-5, is EAGVAQSPRYKIIEKRQSVAFWCNPISGHATLYWYQQILGQGPKLLIQFQNNGVVDDSQLPKDRFSAERLKGVDSTLKIQPAKLEDSAVYLCASSLQETQYFGPGTRLLVL.

CDR3: CASSLQGSREQYF. CDR3 nucleotide sequence: TGTGCCAGCAGTTTACAAGGGTCTCGCGAGCAGTACTTC. The gene calls are TRBV27 and TRBJ2-7; D remains ambiguous. The ends were cut back, 2 bases at V and 6 bases at J, with 11 bases in the middle. This CDR3 is 13 amino acids long. Per germline, CDR1 MNHEY and CDR2 SMNVEV (reference sequence).

The gene calls are TRBV4-2 and TRBJ2-3, with D tentatively TRBD2 (6 bases). The CDR3 contains 17 residues. V dropped 0 bases and J dropped 3 bases, with 16 bases sitting between them. CDR1 is LGHNA, CDR2 YNFKEQ, per germline. Written as DNA, the CDR3 is TGTGCCAGCAGCCAAGAACTTCCGGGAGCCGGTACAGATACGCAGTATTTT. This translates into CASSQELPGAGTDTQYF.

This CDR3 reads CASSIIGLAGAYNEQFF. CDR3 DNA: TGTGCCAGTAGTATAATCGGACTAGCGGGAGCCTACAATGAGCAGTTCTTC. V gene TRBV19 combines with J gene TRBJ2-1, with 13 bases fitting TRBD2. Germline V gene sequence: CDR1 LNHDA, CDR2 SQIVND (reference sequence). Trimming cost V 2 bases and J 2 bases; bases outside gene matches: 3. This CDR3 has 17 amino acids.

This rearrangement joins TRBV7-2 to TRBJ2-3, with 15 nucleotides matching TRBD2. J was trimmed by 4 bases and V by 5 bases; bases with no gene match: 7. Germline CDR1 is SGHTA and CDR2 is FQGNSA. The CDR3 is made up of 17 amino acids. CDR3 in amino acids: CASSPGLAGGRADTQYF. In DNA form, the CDR3 reads TGTGCCAGCAGCCCCGGACTAGCGGGAGGGCGAGCAGATACGCAGTATTTT.

The table lists this clone with a count of one. This chain uses TRBV5-4 with TRBJ2-5; 10 nucleotides agree with TRBD2. There are 15 residues in the CDR3. The V gene's germline CDR1 is SGHNT and CDR2 YYREEE (reference sequence). Losses at the gene ends were 1 base for V and 5 bases for J; bases not matched to a gene: 5. The CDR3 protein is CASSLLPTSGETQYF. CDR3 coding DNA: TGTGCCAGCAGCTTGCTACCGACTAGCGGGGAGACCCAGTACTTC.